A single T cell receptor (beta chain) is shown here with its context. Its antigen is not identified. Method: immunoSEQ multiplex PCR; TCRdb's copy keeps in-frame clones and lacks some. The sample has tens of thousands of clones, 87% seen once. The sample originates from a study of T cell responses to AZD1222 COVID-19 vaccine. V lost 7 bases to trimming and J lost 3 bases; unmatched junction nucleotides: 10. Germline V gene data show CDR1 as LNHDA and CDR2 as SQIVND (reference sequence). CDR3 length equals 16 residues. Study results and caveats: After the peak T cell response, and only then, were repertoires sampled.

Sequencing used peripheral blood, obtained on day 0 of AZD1222 vaccination. This sequence originates from an adult in good health. This chain connects TRBV19 to TRBJ2-7; 12 nucleotides agree with TRBD2. CDR3 residues: CASNGLAGGPVYEQYF. The CDR3 DNA is TGTGCCAGTAATGGGCTAGCGGGAGGGCCCGTCTACGAGCAGTACTTC.